The 23 T cell receptor beta chains presented below share a single source sample, sequenced in a study of cytotoxic CD8 clonotypes in ibrutinib-treated CLL. Generated by immunoSEQ multiplex PCR, the TCRdb table keeps only in-frame clones and is missing some. The data contain a few hundred thousand clones, about 80% of them singletons. Sample: PBMCs, taken before ibrutinib treatment. The receptors here all came from a human donor with chronic lymphocytic leukemia.

The rearrangement links TRBV6-1 to TRBJ1-2; 9 bases match TRBD1. This CDR3 has 15 residues. CDR1 and CDR2 (germline): MNHNS, SASEGT. With 4 bases clipped from V and 5 bases from J, the junction kept 8 bases outside the gene matches. CDR3 in amino acids: CASSVPGQGFYGYTF. The CDR3, as DNA: TGTGCCAGCAGTGTGCCGGGACAGGGTTTTTATGGCTACACCTTC.

This sequence joins TRBV7-2 and TRBJ2-5, with D tentatively TRBD1 or TRBD2 (6 bases each). The germline V and J ends were trimmed by 1 base and 1 base, with 13 bases remaining between them. CDR1 is SGHTA, CDR2 FQGNSA, per germline. The CDR3 totals 16 residues. The CDR3, as DNA: TGTGCCAGCAGCTTAGTGGGGGGCGTCAGCCAAGAGACCCAGTACTTC. Amino acids: CASSLVGGVSQETQYF.

This clone was detected only once. The chain recombines TRBV7-3 with TRBJ2-3; D may be TRBD1 or TRBD2 (5 bases each). CDR1 and CDR2 (germline): SGHTA, FQGTGA. Between the trimmed V and J ends, which lost 2 bases and 6 bases, there was a span of 9 bases. The CDR3 is 13 amino acids. The CDR3 DNA reads as TGTGCCAGCAGCTTAGAGAGGGGCGATACGCAGTATTTT. As protein: CASSLERGDTQYF.

The gene calls are TRBV7-2 and TRBJ2-7; 8 bases are shared with TRBD2. V shed 3 bases and J 2 bases; nucleotides not matched to a gene: 6. CDR1 is SGHTA and CDR2 is FQGNSA in the germline V gene. The CDR3 is 15 amino acids. The chain's CDR3 is CASSFGAGAPYEQYF. As DNA, the CDR3 is TGTGCCAGCAGCTTCGGAGCGGGAGCCCCCTACGAGCAGTACTTC.

The CDR3, as DNA: TGTGCCAGCAGCTTGGACGGCAGCGGGATCAATGAGCAGTTCTTC. This codes for CASSLDGSGINEQFF. The chain carries TRBV5-4 and TRBJ2-1; 7 nucleotides align to TRBD2. The CDR3 is 15 amino acids. The J segment lost 6 bases and the V segment lost 0 bases, leaving 6 bases of the junction unmatched. The V gene's germline CDR1 is SGHNT and CDR2 YYREEE (reference sequence).

The chain couples TRBV28 to TRBJ1-2; D is uncertain. CDR1 is MDHEN, CDR2 SYDVKM, per germline. V dropped 7 bases and J dropped 0 bases, with 9 bases sitting between them. CDR3 length equals 13 residues. The CDR3 region has the DNA TGTGCCAGCATCACCCCAGCTAACTATGGCTACACCTTC. It translates to CASITPANYGYTF.

The chain employs TRBV6-5 and TRBJ2-7, with 9 bases matching TRBD2. CDR1 and CDR2 from the germline V gene are MNHEY and SVGAGI. The CDR3 runs to 16 residues. Trimming at V came to 0 bases and at J to 9 bases, leaving 12 bases not matched to a gene. The CDR3 is CASSYSTAGGPEGQYF. Written as DNA, the CDR3 is TGTGCCAGCAGTTACTCGACTGCGGGAGGGCCGGAGGGGCAGTACTTC.

The chain couples TRBV13 to TRBJ2-2; 9 nucleotides agree with TRBD2. The CDR3 runs to 16 residues. Trimming at V came to 5 bases and at J to 3 bases, leaving 7 bases not matched to a gene. Germline CDR1 and CDR2: PRHDT and FYEKMQ (reference sequence). CDR3 region: CASSRITSGHTGELFF. The CDR3 DNA reads TGTGCCAGCAGCCGAATTACTAGCGGGCACACCGGGGAGCTGTTTTTT.

The chain employs TRBV5-1 and TRBJ2-3; D is possibly TRBD1 (5 bases). Germline V gives CDR1 SGHRS, CDR2 YFSETQ. The CDR3 is 17 amino acids. The V gene lost 1 base and the J gene lost 4 bases, with 19 bases spanning the gap. The CDR3 reads CASSLIPLGVSPDTQYF. The DNA of the CDR3 is TGCGCCAGCAGCTTGATCCCATTAGGGGTGAGCCCAGATACGCAGTATTTT. The variable domain in full, with the rest retrieved from reference TRBV5-1 and TRBJ2-3, is KAGVTQTPRYLIKTRGQQVTLSCSPISGHRSVSWYQQTPGQGLQFLFEYFSETQRNKGNFPGRFSGRQFSNSRSEMNVSTLELGDSALYLCASSLIPLGVSPDTQYFGPGTRLTVL.

The count of this clone is one. The V call is TRBV5-1, the J call TRBJ2-3; D is ambiguous. Trimming pared 4 bases from V and 0 bases from J, leaving 12 bases between. The germline V gene has CDR1 SGHRS and CDR2 YFSETQ. This CDR3 spans 15 amino acids. Here the CDR3 reads CASSHFTSSTDTQYF. CDR3 bases: TGCGCCAGCAGCCACTTCACGTCTAGCACAGATACGCAGTATTTT.

In its sample, this clone was seen once. This chain joins TRBV6-1 and TRBJ1-1; 7 bases map to TRBD1. The CDR3 extends over 13 amino acids. Germline values: CDR1 MNHNS, CDR2 SASEGT. With 5 bases clipped from V and 6 bases from J, the junction kept 6 bases outside the gene matches. CDR3 residues: CASSKTGVAEAFF. CDR3 in DNA: TGTGCCAGCAGTAAAACAGGGGTGGCTGAAGCTTTCTTT.

The genes are TRBV7-9 and TRBJ2-1, with D perhaps TRBD2 (6 bases). Deletions cut 4 bases from V and 0 bases from J, with 13 bases between. This CDR3 has 16 amino acids. From germline, CDR1 is SEHNR and CDR2 FQNEAQ (reference sequence). CDR3 amino acids: CASSSIAASSYNEQFF. The CDR3 coding sequence is TGTGCCAGCAGCTCTATAGCGGCAAGCTCCTACAATGAGCAGTTCTTC. Full variable domain (outside the CDR3, taken from reference TRBV7-9 and TRBJ2-1): DTGVSQNPRHKITKRGQNVTFRCDPISEHNRLYWYRQTLGQGPEFLTYFQNEAQLEKSRLLSDRFSAERPKGSFSTLEIQRTEQGDSAMYLCASSSIAASSYNEQFFGPGTRLTVL.

The V call is TRBV2, the J call TRBJ2-5; either TRBD1 or TRBD2 may supply D (6 bases each). The germline CDR1 and CDR2 sequences are SNHLY and FYNNEI. V dropped 1 base and J dropped 5 bases, with 17 bases sitting between them. This CDR3 region has 16 residues. The DNA for the CDR3 is TGTGCCAGCAGTGAAGAGGTGGGACAAGGAGGGGAGACCCAGTACTTC. Amino acid sequence: CASSEEVGQGGETQYF.

V usage is TRBV18 and J usage is TRBJ2-1; D is undetermined. Trimming removed 3 bases from V and 8 bases from J, with 14 bases in between. CDR3 length: 14 residues. Germline V lookup: CDR1 KGHSH, CDR2 LQKENI. The CDR3, as DNA: TGTGCCAGCTCACCCATCGCTAGTTTCGATGAGCAGTTCTTC. Residues: CASSPIASFDEQFF.

V is TRBV5-4 and J is TRBJ2-3; TRBD2 matches at 14 bases. The germline V gene has CDR1 SGHNT and CDR2 YYREEE (reference sequence). Germline trimming cut 2 bases from V and 3 bases from J; bases unmatched to any gene: 2. This CDR3 has 16 residues. For the CDR3, the DNA is TGTGCCAGCAGCTTATGGACTAGCGGGAGGACAGATACGCAGTATTTT. Translating it yields CASSLWTSGRTDTQYF.

The sample holds a few counts of this clone. The chain uses TRBV6-5 and TRBJ2-7, with 9 nucleotides matching TRBD1. Germline V gives CDR1 MNHEY, CDR2 SVGAGI. J lost 9 bases, V lost 6 bases, and 15 bases had no gene match. The CDR3 covers 15 residues. The chain's CDR3 is CASSLDRGPGVGQYF. CDR3 DNA: TGTGCCAGCAGCCTGGACAGGGGCCCGGGTGTTGGGCAGTACTTC.

V is TRBV29-1 and J is TRBJ2-3; tentative D call: TRBD2 (6 bases). Per the germline V gene, CDR1 is SQVTM and CDR2 is ANQGSEA. The CDR3 is made up of 15 amino acids. V was pared by 6 bases and J by 7 bases, with 23 bases between. CDR3 coding DNA: TGCAGCGTCTCCCCCCGCAGCGGGCTCCAATATACGCAGTATTTT. Its translation: CSVSPRSGLQYTQYF.

In its sample, this clone was seen a few times. The V and J genes are TRBV7-9 and TRBJ2-3, with 11 bases fitting TRBD2. This CDR3 has 17 amino acids. After removal of 5 bases from V and 5 bases from J, the junction contained 12 bases not matched to a gene. Germline values: CDR1 SEHNR, CDR2 FQNEAQ (reference sequence). In DNA, the CDR3 is TGTGCCAGCAGCCCCCCCCCAGCTAGCGGGAGGATAGATACGCAGTATTTT. Amino acid sequence: CASSPPPASGRIDTQYF.

This rearrangement joins TRBV2 to TRBJ1-1, with a tentative D call TRBD1 (5 bases). The germline V and J ends were trimmed by 3 bases and 8 bases, with 10 bases remaining between them. This CDR3 is 12 amino acids long. Germline assignment: CDR1 SNHLY and CDR2 FYNNEI. The chain's CDR3 is CASSDRQTEAFF. As DNA, the CDR3 is TGTGCCAGCAGTGACAGACAGACCGAAGCTTTCTTT.

The V and J genes are TRBV5-1 and TRBJ2-1; 8 nucleotides match TRBD1. Germline V gene lookup returns CDR1 SGHRS and CDR2 YFSETQ. V shed 3 bases, J shed 6 bases, and the junction held 5 bases outside the gene matches. The CDR3 spans 14 residues. The DNA for the CDR3 is TGCGCCAGCAGCTCCCAGGGGGCGGGCAATGAGCAGTTCTTC. This translates into CASSSQGAGNEQFF.

The V and J genes are TRBV29-1 and TRBJ2-7, with D hard to call. Germline V gene lookup returns CDR1 SQVTM and CDR2 ANQGSEA. The CDR3 length is 11 residues. Trimming removed 2 bases at V and 3 bases at J, with 5 bases between. Here the CDR3 DNA reads TGCAGCGTTGAAACCAGCTACGAGCAGTACTTC. It translates to CSVETSYEQYF.

The table lists this clone with a count of one. V and J are TRBV27 and TRBJ2-7; 11 nucleotides align to TRBD2. V shed 2 bases, J shed 5 bases, and the junction held 5 bases outside the gene matches. Germline CDR1 is MNHEY and CDR2 is SMNVEV (reference sequence). CDR3 length: 15 amino acids. CDR3 nucleotide sequence: TGTGCCAGCAGTTTAATTAGCGGGAGGGCCCACGAGCAGTACTTC. Amino acids: CASSLISGRAHEQYF.

This clone has a single count. The CDR3 DNA follows: TGCAGCGCTCCCTCAGGGGCAACTAATGAAAAACTGTTTTTT. Its translation is CSAPSGATNEKLFF. The rearrangement joins TRBV29-1 to TRBJ1-4, with D possibly being TRBD1 (6 bases). This CDR3 comprises 14 residues. Germline CDR1 reads SQVTM; CDR2 reads ANQGSEA. V was pared by 7 bases and J by 0 bases, with 12 bases between. The full variable domain, with the rest looked up from reference TRBV29-1 and TRBJ1-4, is SAVISQKPSRDICQRGTSLTIQCQVDSQVTMMFWYRQQPGQSLTLIATANQGSEATYESGFVIDKFPISRPNLTFSTLTVSNMSPEDSSIYLCSAPSGATNEKLFFGSGTQLSVL.